One and the same sample provided the 29 T cell receptor beta chains below, sequenced in a study of T-cell memory formation after mild COVID-19. TCRdb redid the calling of the 5' RACE reads with MiXCR, one entry per CDR3 protein. The data contain approximately 500,000 distinct CDR3 sequences, roughly 25% of them seen just once; the ten biggest clones take up roughly an eighth. Input material: PBMCs or a T cell subset sorted from them (not recorded which). Every receptor here comes from an adult woman who had mild COVID-19 (a few samples of this study predate the infection). Cell type and time point are not known.

J is TRBJ2-1 and V is TRBV12-3 or TRBV12-4; tentatively, D is TRBD1 (7 bases). Trimming cost V 4 bases and J 6 bases, with 19 bases left between them. This CDR3 is built from 16 residues. The CDR3 loop reads CASSWGARGPANEQFF. CDR3 DNA sequence: TGTGCCAGCAGTTGGGGGGCGAGGGGGCCGGCCAATGAGCAGTTCTTC.

The CDR3 DNA reads as TGTGCCAGCAGCTTAGCCTCCACTAGCGAGCAGTTCTTC. It specifies CASSLASTSEQFF. This sequence joins TRBV7-2 and TRBJ2-1; possible D gene TRBD2, 6 bases. The CDR3 length is 13 residues. Trimming pared 0 bases from V and 10 bases from J, leaving 10 bases between. Germline V gene sequence: CDR1 SGHTA, CDR2 FQGNSA.

This clonotype was seen only a few times. The chain recombines TRBV5-1 with TRBJ2-1; D perhaps matches TRBD1 (5 bases). From germline, CDR1 is SGHRS and CDR2 YFSETQ. This CDR3 comprises 16 residues. V lost 4 bases and J 9 bases, leaving 23 bases between the germline ends. CDR3 DNA sequence: TGCGCCAGCAGCCACAGAGATGGTCCCAGGGTCCTTGAGCAGTTCTTC. Translation: CASSHRDGPRVLEQFF.

In DNA, the CDR3 is TGTGCCAGCAGCGCCGGGACGGTCAATCAGCCCCAGCATTTT. Amino acids: CASSAGTVNQPQHF. V gene TRBV9 combines with J gene TRBJ1-5, with a weak D call TRBD1 (5 bases). In germline, CDR1 is SGDLS, CDR2 YYNGEE. Between the trimmed V and J ends, which lost 3 bases and 3 bases, there was a span of 10 bases. There are 14 residues in the CDR3.

The rearrangement links TRBV24-1 to TRBJ2-5; D might be TRBD1 (5 bases). The CDR3 is 14 amino acids. Germline V gene lookup returns CDR1 KGHDR and CDR2 SFDVKD. V was pared by 5 bases and J by 2 bases, with 11 bases between. The CDR3 spells CATSVAGQQETQYF. CDR3 coding DNA: TGTGCCACCAGTGTGGCAGGGCAGCAAGAGACCCAGTACTTC.

V and J are TRBV20-1 and TRBJ1-1; maybe TRBD1 (5 bases). The CDR3 extends over 14 amino acids. Germline V CDR1 and CDR2: DFQATT, SNEGSKA (reference sequence). Trimming took off 0 bases at V and 5 bases at J, with 13 bases between the two ends. CDR3 sequence (DNA): TGCAGTGCTAGAGAACAAGGGAAGGGGACTGAAGCTTTCTTT. Translation gives CSAREQGKGTEAFF.

The chain couples TRBV9 to TRBJ1-5; D uncertain. V dropped 6 bases and J dropped 6 bases, with 13 bases sitting between them. Germline CDR1 and CDR2: SGDLS and YYNGEE. The CDR3 totals 13 residues. As DNA, the CDR3 is TGTGCCAGCACCCCCCCGGTTGGTCAGCCCCAGCATTTT. The encoded protein is CASTPPVGQPQHF.

Here the CDR3 DNA reads TGTGCCATCAGCACCTTCGGGACCGCTTCCTCCTACGAGCAGTACTTC. It is translated as CAISTFGTASSYEQYF. This chain connects TRBV10-3 to TRBJ2-7; D possibly matches TRBD1 or TRBD2 (5 bases each). This CDR3 region has 16 residues. Germline assignment: CDR1 ENHRY and CDR2 SYGVKD. V was cut by 6 bases and J by 0 bases, with 18 bases left in between.

The chain carries TRBV4-2 and TRBJ2-1; 10 nucleotides line up with TRBD2. The CDR3 is made up of 16 amino acids. The germline V gene encodes CDR1 LGHNA and CDR2 YNFKEQ. V lost 3 bases, J lost 1 base, and 3 bases stayed unmatched. DNA for the CDR3: TGTGCCAGCAGCCACCCACTAGCGGGGTCCTACAATGAGCAGTTCTTC. This translates into CASSHPLAGSYNEQFF.

Only a few counts were recorded for this clonotype. The rearrangement joins TRBV12-3 or TRBV12-4 to TRBJ1-1; the D is unclear. The CDR3 contains 14 residues. The V and J ends lost 0 bases and 3 bases respectively, with 8 bases between them. The DNA of the CDR3 is TGTGCCAGCAGTTTAGCGTGGGGTTACACTGAAGCTTTCTTT. Protein: CASSLAWGYTEAFF.

This clonotype appeared many times. This rearrangement joins TRBV19 to TRBJ2-7; 9 bases are a match to TRBD1. Unmatched junction bases numbered 8, after V lost 6 bases and J lost 2 bases. The germline gives CDR1 LNHDA, CDR2 SQIVND (reference sequence). The CDR3 runs 15 residues. CDR3 region: CASRGTDRGTYEQYF. The CDR3 coding sequence is TGTGCCAGTAGGGGAACGGACAGGGGAACCTACGAGCAGTACTTC.

This clonotype was seen a few times. The gene calls are TRBV6-6 and TRBJ2-3; perhaps TRBD2 as D (5 bases). Germline V gene data show CDR1 as MNHNY and CDR2 as SVGAGI (reference sequence). The CDR3 has 13 residues. Trimming took 4 bases from V and 5 from J, leaving 10 bases between them. CDR3 region: CASSSDYLDTQYF. The CDR3 DNA follows: TGTGCCAGCAGTTCCGACTACCTAGATACGCAGTATTTT.

The chain combines TRBV2 with TRBJ2-1, with a tentative D call TRBD1 (5 bases). The CDR3 loop spans 14 amino acids. Germline CDR1 reads SNHLY; CDR2 reads FYNNEI. Trimming removed 6 bases from V and 4 bases from J, with 13 bases in between. The chain's CDR3 is CASRSLDRYNEQFF. In DNA, the CDR3 is TGTGCCAGCAGGTCTTTAGACAGATACAATGAGCAGTTCTTC.

This clonotype was detected a few times. The J gene is TRBJ2-7, the V gene TRBV15; 7 nucleotides match TRBD2. The germline CDR1 and CDR2 sequences are LNHNV and YYDKDF (reference sequence). Germline trimming cut 0 bases from V and 4 bases from J; bases unmatched to any gene: 12. The CDR3 loop spans 17 amino acids. The CDR3 DNA follows: TGTGCCACCAGCAGAGAGGAATGGAGGGAGGGCCGGTACGAGCAGTACTTC. It yields the protein CATSREEWREGRYEQYF.

This clonotype has only a few counts. V gene TRBV12-3 or TRBV12-4 combines with J gene TRBJ2-3; TRBD1 is a possible D gene (5 bases). The V end lost 6 bases, the J end lost 10 bases, and 14 bases lay between the germline ends. The CDR3 is 12 amino acids. The DNA for the CDR3 is TGTGCCAGCAGCATCCAGGGCGGTCCGCAGTATTTT. It specifies CASSIQGGPQYF.

This clonotype has a handful of counts. The chain carries TRBV12-3 or TRBV12-4 and TRBJ1-3, with D tentatively TRBD1 (5 bases). The germline V and J ends were trimmed by 3 bases and 2 bases, with 8 bases remaining between them. CDR3 length: 14 residues. For the CDR3, the DNA is TGTGCCAGCAGTTTTGGGGGAACTGGAAACACCATATATTTT. It specifies CASSFGGTGNTIYF.

This chain links TRBV7-9 with TRBJ2-2; D not resolved. Per germline, CDR1 SEHNR and CDR2 FQNEAQ (reference sequence). The ends were cut back, 7 bases at V and 6 bases at J, with 12 bases in the middle. This CDR3 region has 13 residues. The CDR3 is CASITPGPGELFF. The CDR3 DNA reads as TGTGCCAGCATCACCCCCGGTCCCGGGGAGCTGTTTTTT.

The chain is built from TRBV5-4 and TRBJ1-4; no clear D gene. Trimming removed 1 base from V and 8 bases from J, with 6 bases in between. The V gene's germline CDR1 is SGHNT and CDR2 YYREEE (reference sequence). The CDR3 loop spans 12 amino acids. The DNA of the CDR3 is TGTGCCAGCAGCTTGATGAACGAAAAACTGTTTTTT. Translated: CASSLMNEKLFF.

The chain links TRBV5-1 to TRBJ2-3; 9 bases match TRBD2. CDR3 length: 17 residues. The germline V gene encodes CDR1 SGHRS and CDR2 YFSETQ. V dropped 0 bases and J dropped 4; count of bases not matched to a gene: 9. Here the CDR3 DNA reads TGCGCCAGCAGCTTGGCGGAGTGGGCTAGCGGGGCAGATACGCAGTATTTT. It encodes CASSLAEWASGADTQYF.

The chain uses TRBV19 and TRBJ2-3, with a tentative D call TRBD2 (6 bases). Per the germline V gene, CDR1 is LNHDA and CDR2 is SQIVND (reference sequence). CDR3 length equals 15 residues. V lost 5 bases to trimming and J lost 3 bases, with 15 bases between them. This CDR3 is CASSDPGAGTDTQYF. The CDR3 bases are TGTGCCAGTAGTGATCCGGGAGCGGGTACAGATACGCAGTATTTT.

The rearrangement links TRBV10-3 to TRBJ2-7; D call uncertain. CDR1 ENHRY and CDR2 SYGVKD come from the germline V gene. The CDR3 is 14 amino acids. The V end was cut by 2 bases, the J end by 2 bases, with 10 bases between. The CDR3 spells CAISESSAPYEQYF. The CDR3 region has the DNA TGTGCCATCAGTGAGAGCTCAGCCCCCTACGAGCAGTACTTC.

V and J are TRBV12-3 or TRBV12-4 and TRBJ1-4; 8 bases fit TRBD1. The CDR3 is 14 amino acids. The J segment lost 8 bases and the V segment lost 1 base, leaving 3 bases of the junction unmatched. The chain's CDR3 is CASSLGGQGEKLFF. The CDR3 DNA is TGTGCCAGCAGTTTAGGAGGACAGGGAGAAAAACTGTTTTTT.

This clonotype was counted between two and nine times. The chain carries TRBV20-1 and TRBJ1-1, with TRBD1 as a possible D gene (5 bases). CDR1 DFQATT and CDR2 SNEGSKA come from the germline V gene (reference sequence). This CDR3 comprises 13 residues. Trimming pared 0 bases from V and 4 bases from J, leaving 9 bases between. CDR3 nucleotide sequence: TGCAGTGCTAGAGAACCGGGGGGCACTGAAGCTTTCTTT. Amino acids: CSAREPGGTEAFF.

The V call is TRBV2, the J call TRBJ2-7; weak D call: TRBD2 (6 bases). The CDR3 consists of 13 residues. Trimming removed 6 bases at V and 9 bases at J, with 18 bases between. CDR1 and CDR2 (germline): SNHLY, FYNNEI. CDR3 protein: CASSRERKTGQYF. CDR3 DNA sequence: TGTGCCAGCAGCCGGGAGAGGAAAACGGGGCAGTACTTC.

The genes are TRBV7-6 and TRBJ2-7, with unresolved D. The CDR3 is made up of 14 amino acids. V was shortened by 5 bases and J by 3 bases, with 14 bases between the two germline ends. Germline CDR1 is SGHVS and CDR2 is FNYEAQ. CDR3 in DNA: TGTGCCAGCAGCCCCGGATATGGCGTCTACGAGCAGTACTTC. Its translation: CASSPGYGVYEQYF.

This clonotype appeared a few times. This chain joins TRBV24-1 and TRBJ2-5; D is unclear. The CDR3 covers 13 residues. Germline-derived CDR1 and CDR2 are KGHDR and SFDVKD. V was trimmed by 5 bases and J by 1 base, leaving 7 bases between them. The CDR3 DNA reads TGTGCCACCAGTGCCGGTATCCAAGAGACCCAGTACTTC. Translating gives CATSAGIQETQYF.

The chain carries TRBV29-1 and TRBJ2-1; D not resolved. V lost 3 bases and J 6 bases, leaving 15 bases between the germline ends. CDR1 SQVTM and CDR2 ANQGSEA come from the germline V gene. CDR3 length: 14 amino acids. CDR3 coding DNA: TGCAGCGTTGATCCGGGTCTTGGGCGCAATGAGCAGTTCTTC. Residues: CSVDPGLGRNEQFF.

This clonotype was detected many times. The CDR3 region has the DNA TGTGCCAGCAGCTTTGGCACTGAAGCTTTCTTT. It yields the protein CASSFGTEAFF. The rearrangement joins TRBV7-9 to TRBJ1-1; no clear D. CDR1 and CDR2 from the germline V gene are SEHNR and FQNEAQ (reference sequence). Trimming removed 3 bases from V and 4 bases from J, with 3 bases in between. CDR3 size: 11 residues.

This clonotype turned up a few times. This chain links TRBV12-3 or TRBV12-4 with TRBJ1-1, with D uncertain. This CDR3 is 13 amino acids long. V was cut by 6 bases and J by 0 bases, with 8 bases left in between. The CDR3 is CASRSGLNTEAFF. The CDR3 region has the DNA TGTGCCAGCAGATCCGGGTTGAACACTGAAGCTTTCTTT.